The table lists the clone carrying this T cell receptor beta chain with many counts. Per the original data handling: Using reference gene primer amplification, nucleated cell counts were estimated. Libraries were prepared by immunoSEQ multiplex PCR; TCRdb keeps only in-frame clonotypes and omits some of them. For V, J and clone size, that table is used; D and trimming come from the DNA. The top ten hold approximately 5.3% of the sample, which has roughly 330,000 clones, about 89% seen once. The data were obtained in a study of blood T cell repertoires in COVID-19. In the study overall: Some COVID-19 samples were acute and others convalescent; all came from the United States, Italy and Spain.

Individuals aged about 18 to 100 years were recruited from about two dozen US areas. Cohort 3 donors counted as recovered after two negative PCRs, clearance, or resolved symptoms. This TCR derives from a woman aged 25 to 39 who had recovered from COVID-19. Sequenced material: PBMCs or T cells enriched from blood (not recorded which).

The CDR3 coding sequence is TGTGCCAGCAGAGTCGGGACAGATGAATTAAGCAATCAGCCCCAGCATTTT. Translating gives CASRVGTDELSNQPQHF. V gene TRBV14 combines with J gene TRBJ1-5; TRBD1 matches at 7 bases. Germline V gene sequence: CDR1 SGHDN, CDR2 FVKESK. The CDR3 is 17 amino acids. V trimming: 6 bases; J trimming: 1 base; junction bases outside the gene matches: 12.